This TCR beta chain was captured in a study of T cell clonality in common variable immunodeficiency (dated by TCRdb to the mid-2010s). Paper-wide results and their limitations: Despite equal DNA input, controls averaged roughly 89,000 unique sequences per sample versus about 31,547 in CVID samples. Fewer deletions and N-nucleotide insertions were reportedly observed in CVID TCRbeta sequences, and highly modified clones with 13 or more V deletions were reportedly absent from CVID TCRbeta sequences. Fewer TCRbeta clones were shared among CVID subjects than among healthy controls (p < 0.0001). TCRbeta clonality was higher in CVID subjects than in healthy controls (t-test p = 0.018), and the increase was most characteristic of about a third of subjects. Patient heterogeneity within the CVID cohort put limits on correlating repertoire features with clinical complications. According to the authors, finding the cause of the higher clonality in CVID would require sequencing the repertoires of T cell subpopulations.

Equivalent amounts of genomic DNA from CVID and control samples were used as sequencing input. For every sample, a 60 bp segment covering the rearranged TCRbeta CDR3 region was amplified and then sequenced. The immunoSEQ assay, a bias-corrected multiplex PCR combined with high-throughput sequencing, was used to amplify TCRbeta. Concerning the study's data processing: Every unique nucleotide sequence was considered a clone and was annotated with V, D and J genes, copy number and frequency. Sequences were labeled productive if in frame, and non-productive if out of frame or containing stop codons. As previously described, Shannon's entropy was used to calculate clonality. Mean CDR3 Kyte-Doolittle hydropathy was derived from the predicted amino acid sequences of productive clones. Scaled V gene usage was hierarchically clustered using Manhattan distance and complete linkage with the R hclust function. Clone sharing by CDR3 amino acid sequence was assessed by resampling 12 repertoires per group over 100 rounds. The repertoires were screened for 70 published EBV-specific TCRbeta sequences and approximately 240 published CMV-specific TCRbeta sequences. Analysis left out a couple of CVID samples that produced under 10,000 sequences, so about 41 CVID repertoires remained. The clones in this table, taken by TCRdb from immuneACCESS, are in-frame only. Not every clone is retained; where verified, under half of the shortfall comes from an unresolved V gene, and the cause of the rest is unknown. Clonal size and the V and J genes are those of that table, whereas D and trimming came from the DNA. In this sample the table shows around 39,000 clones, and no singletons are among them. Clones ranked in the top ten supply 0.9% to 1% of the sample.

This clone was recorded many times. Its antigen is still unknown. The missing CDR3 end, 3 residues past where the read stops, is filled in from the germline J gene. Most of the CVID patients and most of the healthy controls were of Caucasian heritage. Heparinized peripheral whole blood samples of roughly 5 to 8.5 ml were obtained from each donor. Genomic DNA from adults with common variable immune deficiency (CVID) and from healthy adult controls was the source for sequencing TCRbeta CDR3 repertoires. The control group comprised some 22 healthy adult volunteers, approximately 12 female and approximately 10 male, aged roughly 20 to 75 years with a mean age of roughly 35. Diluted blood was density-centrifuged over Hypaque 1077 or Ficoll-Paque to isolate peripheral blood mononuclear cells. Genomic DNA was obtained from unsorted mononuclear cells using either Qiagen column purification or a centrifugation-based method.

Trimming costs V 2 bases and J 2 bases, and their ends lie 10 bases apart. From cysteine to phenylalanine, the CDR3 is 14 amino acids long. Sequencing covers 33 bases of the CDR3, shown here with the frame starting at base 1. The germline V gene yields SGHVS for CDR1 and FQNEAQ for CDR2. The sequence joins TRBV7-8 to TRBJ2-7; perhaps TRBD1 is the D gene, with 6 bases matching. This receptor was identified in a person aged 18 to 69 in good health. The specimen was peripheral blood mononuclear cells. This receptor carries the CDR3 CASSLRGGAYEQYF. CDR3 bases read: TGTGCCAGCAGCTTAAGAGGGGGTGCCTACGAG.